This TCR beta chain originates from a study of cytomegalovirus exposure and HLA in healthy donors. In its sample, this clone was seen once. Antigen: not known. Study-wide findings and caveats: On later analysis, the bulk of CMV-associated TCR beta chains appeared to be HLA-restricted. Another analysis was done later, and it associated around 17,000 TCR beta sequences with HLA alleles at 0.05 false discovery rate. Most observed TCR sequences were rare, whereas some public TCRs were detected in many donors. Roughly uniform depth of sequencing across donors was assumed in presence/absence analyses.

The CDR3 extends over 14 amino acids. The V segment lost 8 bases and the J segment 6 bases; nucleotides outside the gene matches: 4. The germline V gene encodes CDR1 ENHRY and CDR2 SYGVKD. Amplification used 60 Vbeta primers and 13 Jbeta primers. Assay used: immunoSEQ multiplex PCR; TCRdb lists only in-frame clones, some missing. The data contain some 150,000 clones, around 80% of them singletons. The clonotype was recovered from a man in his forties or fifties in good health and CMV-seronegative. This chain links TRBV10-3 with TRBJ2-3; TRBD2 aligns across 14 bases. Sequenced sample: PBMCs. CDR3 nucleotides: TGTGCCATCTGGGGACTAGCGGGAGTGGATACGCAGTATTTT. Its protein is CAIWGLAGVDTQYF.